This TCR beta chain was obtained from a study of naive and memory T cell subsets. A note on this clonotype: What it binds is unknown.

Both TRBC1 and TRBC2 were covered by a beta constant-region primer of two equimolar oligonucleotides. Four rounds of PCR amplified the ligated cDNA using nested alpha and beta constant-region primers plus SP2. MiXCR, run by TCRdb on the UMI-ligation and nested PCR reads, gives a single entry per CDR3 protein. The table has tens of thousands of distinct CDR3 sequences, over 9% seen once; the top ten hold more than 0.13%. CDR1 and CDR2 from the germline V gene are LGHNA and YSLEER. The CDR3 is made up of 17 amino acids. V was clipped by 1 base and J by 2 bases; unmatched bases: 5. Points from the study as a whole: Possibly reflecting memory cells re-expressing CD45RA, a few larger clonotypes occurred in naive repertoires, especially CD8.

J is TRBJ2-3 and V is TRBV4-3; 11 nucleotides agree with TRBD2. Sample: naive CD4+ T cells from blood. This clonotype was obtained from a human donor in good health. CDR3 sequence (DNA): TGCGCCAGCAGCCAAGCGACTAGCGGGGCACCCACAGATACGCAGTATTTT. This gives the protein CASSQATSGAPTDTQYF.